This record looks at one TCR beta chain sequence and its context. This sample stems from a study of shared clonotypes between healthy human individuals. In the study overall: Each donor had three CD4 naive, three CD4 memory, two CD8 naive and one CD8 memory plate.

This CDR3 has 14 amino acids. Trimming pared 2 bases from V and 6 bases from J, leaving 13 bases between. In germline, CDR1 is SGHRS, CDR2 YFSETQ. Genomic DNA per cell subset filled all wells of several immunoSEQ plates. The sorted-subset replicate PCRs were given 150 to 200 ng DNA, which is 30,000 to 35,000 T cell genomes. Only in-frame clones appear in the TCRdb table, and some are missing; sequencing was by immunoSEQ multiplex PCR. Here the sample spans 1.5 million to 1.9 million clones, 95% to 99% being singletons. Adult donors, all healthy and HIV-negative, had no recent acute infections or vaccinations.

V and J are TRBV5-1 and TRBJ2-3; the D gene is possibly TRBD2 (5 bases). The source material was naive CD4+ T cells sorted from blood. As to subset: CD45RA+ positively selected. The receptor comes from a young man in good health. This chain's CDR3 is CASSFGNQGDTQYF. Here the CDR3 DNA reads TGCGCCAGCAGCTTCGGGAACCAAGGCGATACGCAGTATTTT.